This TCR beta chain was found in a study of vaccination and CD4 T cells after COVID-19. Per the germline V gene, CDR1 is SNHLY and CDR2 is FYNNEI. V was shortened by 7 bases and J by 0 bases, with 13 bases between the two germline ends. This CDR3 has 15 amino acids. An Oncomine TCR Beta short-read assay was used to sequence the DNA from cultured CD4+ T cells. TCRdb re-called the PCR reads with MiXCR, one entry per CDR3 protein. Of over 9,000 distinct CDR3 sequences listed, less than 65% are singletons. The treatment: 10-day PBMC culture with coronavirus spike peptide pools or control peptides (ViraFEST assay). This clonotype has a single count. Its antigen is undetermined.

The receptor comes from a human donor who had recovered from COVID-19. Sequencing was carried out using CD4+ T cells from blood, cultured in vitro. The genes are TRBV2 and TRBJ2-1; D gene unclear. The CDR3 DNA is TGTGCCAGCATTCCGCTCTATAGCTCCTACAATGAGCAGTTCTTC. It yields the protein CASIPLYSSYNEQFF.